This TCR beta chain originates from a study of graft-versus-host responses after intestinal transplantation. In the study overall: Every recipient had anti-thymocyte globulin induction and about three years of tacrolimus plus steroids.

Sequenced by immunoSEQ multiplex PCR; TCRdb stores in-frame clones only, minus some. The data contain 80,000 to 100,000 clones, 85% to 90% of them singletons. The length of the CDR3 is 14 residues. The V end lost 8 bases, the J end lost 3 bases, and 18 bases lay between the germline ends. The germline V gene encodes CDR1 SQVTM and CDR2 ANQGSEA. Comment on this clone: The antigen is not known.

The V and J genes are TRBV29-1 and TRBJ2-3; a weak D match, TRBD1 (5 bases). The TCR sequence derives from a human donor who received an intestinal transplant. This specimen was unstimulated CD4+ T cells sorted from spleen or lymph node cells, taken before intestinal transplant. The CDR3 sequence is CSYLGLSGTDTQYF. For the CDR3, the DNA is TGCAGCTATCTGGGGCTAAGTGGGACAGATACGCAGTATTTT.